A selection of T cell receptor beta chains follows, all from one sample in a study of cytomegalovirus exposure and HLA in healthy donors. Measured with immunoSEQ multiplex PCR; TCRdb has only the in-frame clones, and not every one. The repertoire consists of 90,000 to 100,000 clones, with around 80% occurring once and the leading ten covering 2% to 2.5%. Sequenced input: PBMCs. These receptors came from a man aged 18-30 years in good health and CMV-seronegative. The CDR3 runs from the conserved cysteine through the conserved F or W. Each record gives: clone size, V gene, D gene, J gene, CDR3 protein, CDR3 DNA. D genes are given only for firm matches. Clone sizes are given selectively: once, few, many, or a class where the clone is expanded.

>-|TRBV7-7|TRBD2|TRBJ2-5
CASSQASGSAQYF
TGTGCCAGCAGTCAAGCTAGCGGTTCGGCCCAGTACTTC
>-|TRBV2|-|TRBJ1-2
CASSETAGRYGYTF
TGTGCCAGCAGTGAAACGGCAGGTCGCTATGGCTACACCTTC
>-|TRBV6-1|TRBD1|TRBJ1-2
CASKGGDRSYGYTF
TGTGCCTCCAAGGGCGGGGACAGGAGCTATGGCTACACCTTC
>-|TRBV11-1|TRBD1|TRBJ2-2
CASSRDRDTTGELFF
TGTGCCAGCAGCCGAGACAGGGACACCACCGGGGAGCTGTTTTTT
>-|TRBV5-1|TRBD2|TRBJ2-3
CASRSGGPDTQYF
TGCGCCAGCAGGAGCGGGGGGCCAGATACGCAGTATTTT
>-|TRBV19|-|TRBJ1-1
CATGGHLRTEAFF
TGTGCCACCGGGGGGCACCTGAGGACTGAAGCTTTCTTT
>-|TRBV9|-|TRBJ1-5
CASSVDSGLNQPQHF
TGTGCCAGCAGCGTAGATTCAGGGCTCAATCAGCCCCAGCATTTT
>-|TRBV6-1|-|TRBJ1-4
CASSEVGRVTNEKLFF
TGTGCCAGCAGTGAAGTCGGGAGGGTAACTAATGAAAAACTGTTTTTT
>-|TRBV6-5|TRBD1|TRBJ1-2
CASYGQGAGGYTF
TGTGCCAGTTACGGACAGGGGGCCGGCGGCTACACCTTC
>-|TRBV4-1|-|TRBJ1-1
CASSQHDGTPNTEAFF
TGCGCCAGCAGCCAACATGACGGGACACCGAACACTGAAGCTTTCTTT
>-|TRBV5-1|TRBD1|TRBJ1-1
CASSPSGTAGTEAFF
TGCGCCAGCAGCCCCTCCGGGACAGCAGGCACTGAAGCTTTCTTT
>-|TRBV6-1|-|TRBJ1-1
CASSIQGVNTEAFF
TGTGCCAGCAGTATACAGGGCGTGAACACTGAAGCTTTCTTT
>-|TRBV19|TRBD2|TRBJ2-3
CASSDAGGTDTQYF
TGTGCCAGTAGTGACGCGGGGGGCACAGATACGCAGTATTTT
>once|TRBV19|TRBD1|TRBJ2-2
CASSSTGGDTGELFF
TGTGCCAGTAGTTCTACAGGGGGAGACACCGGGGAGCTGTTTTTT
>few|TRBV9|TRBD2|TRBJ2-3
CASSLGLAGVTTDTQYF
TGTGCCAGCAGCTTGGGACTAGCGGGGGTCACCACAGATACGCAGTATTTT
>-|TRBV5-6|TRBD1|TRBJ1-4
CASSLQAGGIEKLFF
TGTGCCAGCAGCTTACAAGCAGGGGGCATTGAAAAACTGTTTTTT
>-|TRBV12-5|TRBD1|TRBJ1-1
CASGLVQGRLTEAFF
TGTGCTAGTGGTTTGGTACAGGGGCGACTCACTGAAGCTTTCTTT
>-|TRBV5-4|TRBD1|TRBJ2-3
CASSLGFRDRQSSSTDTQYF
TGTGCCAGCAGCTTGGGTTTTCGGGACAGACAAAGCAGTAGCACAGATACGCAGTATTTT
>-|TRBV28|TRBD1|TRBJ2-5
CASSSGTGGGWEQYF
TGTGCCAGCAGTTCCGGGACAGGGGGTGGCTGGGAGCAGTACTTC
>-|TRBV18|TRBD1|TRBJ1-4
CASSPPWGTGGEKLFF
TGTGCCAGCTCACCTCCTTGGGGGACAGGGGGAGAAAAACTGTTTTTT
>once|TRBV9|TRBD2|TRBJ2-1
CASSGLLAGGYNEQFF
TGTGCCAGCAGCGGGTTACTAGCGGGGGGATACAATGAGCAGTTCTTC
>-|TRBV18|-|TRBJ2-3
CASSPEGGTQYF
TGTGCCAGCTCACCGGAGGGTGGTACGCAGTATTTT
>-|TRBV7-6|TRBD2|TRBJ2-2
CASSLLTSGGAPGELFF
TGTGCCAGCAGCTTACTCACTAGCGGGGGGGCCCCCGGGGAGCTGTTTTTT
>-|TRBV18|-|TRBJ1-5
CASSPQGPPQHF
TGTGCCAGCTCCCCTCAGGGCCCGCCCCAGCATTTT
>-|TRBV5-4|-|TRBJ2-1
CASSLVLARDEQFF
TGTGCCAGCAGCTTGGTTCTAGCGAGGGATGAGCAGTTCTTC
>-|TRBV6-1|-|TRBJ2-7
CASRGTLGSYEQYF
TGTGCCAGCAGGGGGACACTTGGTTCCTACGAGCAGTACTTC
>-|TRBV19|-|TRBJ1-2
CATGGQGYGYTF
TGTGCCACGGGGGGACAAGGCTATGGCTACACCTTC
>-|TRBV27|-|TRBJ1-5
CASSSGLPNQPQHF
TGTGCCAGCAGTTCGGGACTCCCCAATCAGCCCCAGCATTTT
>-|TRBV2|-|TRBJ2-3
CASSDPGTDTQYF
TGTGCCAGCAGTGACCCAGGCACAGATACGCAGTATTTT
>once|TRBV5-6|TRBD1|TRBJ1-2
CASSLVDRVSHYGYTF
TGTGCCAGCAGCTTGGTGGACAGGGTATCCCACTATGGCTACACCTTC
>-|TRBV7-9|-|TRBJ1-2
CASSLGTGSYGYTF
TGTGCCAGCAGCTTAGGTACAGGGTCCTATGGCTACACCTTC
>-|TRBV5-1|-|TRBJ1-4
CASSTNGGNVNEKLFF
TGCGCCAGCAGCACAAACGGGGGGAACGTTAATGAAAAACTGTTTTTT
>few|TRBV5-1|-|TRBJ1-1
CASSLSSQNTEAFF
TGCGCCAGCAGCTTGAGCTCTCAGAACACTGAAGCTTTCTTT
>-|TRBV6-4|-|TRBJ2-2
CASSAQGSGELFF
TGTGCCAGCAGTGCTCAGGGAAGCGGGGAGCTGTTTTTT
>-|TRBV28|-|TRBJ1-1
CASGRHTEAFF
TGTGCCAGCGGGAGACACACTGAAGCTTTCTTT
>-|TRBV7-9|-|TRBJ2-5
CASSLLGGAAETQYF
TGTGCCAGCAGCTTATTAGGGGGGGCCGCAGAGACCCAGTACTTC
>-|TRBV6-5|TRBD2|TRBJ2-5
CASSYAGGQAGETQYF
TGTGCCAGCAGCTACGCGGGGGGCCAGGCGGGAGAGACCCAGTACTTC
>-|TRBV19|-|TRBJ1-2
CASSIGSSSYGYTF
TGTGCCAGTAGTATCGGTTCGTCTAGCTATGGCTACACCTTC
>-|TRBV25-1|-|TRBJ1-2
CASSDSTTGSAEGYTF
TGTGCCAGCAGTGACTCCACAACAGGGTCGGCGGAGGGCTACACCTTC
>-|TRBV10-3|-|TRBJ1-1
CAISERGGGGHTEAFF
TGTGCCATCAGTGAGAGAGGGGGGGGCGGGCACACTGAAGCTTTCTTT
>once|TRBV7-6|-|TRBJ1-1
CASSFGQGPDTEAFF
TGTGCCAGCAGCTTTGGCCAGGGGCCGGACACTGAAGCTTTCTTT
>-|TRBV4-1|-|TRBJ1-1
CASSQDNRLNTEAFF
TGCGCCAGCAGCCAAGATAACAGATTGAACACTGAAGCTTTCTTT
>once|TRBV15|-|TRBJ2-2
CATSFDTPNTGELFF
TGTGCCACCAGTTTTGACACCCCGAACACCGGGGAGCTGTTTTTT
>many|TRBV6-4|TRBD2|TRBJ2-3
CASSEGSGDTDTQYF
TGTGCCAGCAGTGAGGGTAGCGGGGACACAGATACGCAGTATTTT
>-|TRBV28|-|TRBJ1-2
CASQEIMDSGHGYTF
TGTGCCAGTCAAGAGATTATGGACAGTGGACATGGCTACACCTTC